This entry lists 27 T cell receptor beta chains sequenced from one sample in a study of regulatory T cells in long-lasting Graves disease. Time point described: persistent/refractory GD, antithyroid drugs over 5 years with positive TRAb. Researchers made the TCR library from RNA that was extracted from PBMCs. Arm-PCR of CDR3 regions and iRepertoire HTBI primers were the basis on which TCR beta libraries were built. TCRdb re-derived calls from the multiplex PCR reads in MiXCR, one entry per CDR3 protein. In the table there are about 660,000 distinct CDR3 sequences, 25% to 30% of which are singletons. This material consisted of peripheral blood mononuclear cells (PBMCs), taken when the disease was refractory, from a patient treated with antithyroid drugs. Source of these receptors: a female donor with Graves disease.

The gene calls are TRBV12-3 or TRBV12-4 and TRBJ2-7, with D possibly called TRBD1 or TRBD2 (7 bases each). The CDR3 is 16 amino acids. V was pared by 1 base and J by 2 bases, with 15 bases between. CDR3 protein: CASSLGGGQGAYEQYF. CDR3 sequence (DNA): TGTGCCAGCAGTTTAGGGGGGGGGCAGGGGGCCTACGAGCAGTACTTC.

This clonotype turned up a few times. CDR3 nucleotides: TGTGCCAGCTCAAAGCGCGAAAACTACGAGCAGTACTTC. This encodes CASSKRENYEQYF. The gene calls are TRBV6-1 and TRBJ2-7; D unclear. Trimming cost V 8 bases and J 3 bases, with 14 bases left between them. This CDR3 is built from 13 residues. CDR1 is MNHNS, CDR2 SASEGT, per germline.

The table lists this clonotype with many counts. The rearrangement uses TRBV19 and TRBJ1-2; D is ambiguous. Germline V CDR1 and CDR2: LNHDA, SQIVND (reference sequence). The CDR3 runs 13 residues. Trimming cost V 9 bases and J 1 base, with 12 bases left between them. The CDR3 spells CASSQDLNYGYTF. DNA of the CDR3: TGTGCCAGCAGTCAAGACCTTAACTATGGCTACACCTTC.

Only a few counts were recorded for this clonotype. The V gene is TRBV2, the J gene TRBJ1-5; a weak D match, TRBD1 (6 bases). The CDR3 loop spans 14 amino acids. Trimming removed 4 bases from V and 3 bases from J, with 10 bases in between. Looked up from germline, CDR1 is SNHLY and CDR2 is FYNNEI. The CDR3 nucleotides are TGTGCCAGCAGTGGGGCAGGGGTCAATCAGCCCCAGCATTTT. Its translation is CASSGAGVNQPQHF.

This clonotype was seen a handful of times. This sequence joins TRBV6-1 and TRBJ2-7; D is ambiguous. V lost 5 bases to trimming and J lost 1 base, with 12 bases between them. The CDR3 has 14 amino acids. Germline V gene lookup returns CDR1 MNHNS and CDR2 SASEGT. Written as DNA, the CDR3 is TGTGCCAGCAGTACGTCTCACGGTTCCTACGAGCAGTACTTC. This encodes CASSTSHGSYEQYF.

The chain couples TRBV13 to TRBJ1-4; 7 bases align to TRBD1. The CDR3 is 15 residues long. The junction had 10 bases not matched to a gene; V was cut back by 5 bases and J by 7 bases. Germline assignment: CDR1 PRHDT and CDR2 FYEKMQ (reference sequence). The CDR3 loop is CASSAQGQAGEKLFF. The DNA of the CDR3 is TGTGCCAGCAGCGCCCAAGGACAGGCGGGTGAAAAACTGTTTTTT.

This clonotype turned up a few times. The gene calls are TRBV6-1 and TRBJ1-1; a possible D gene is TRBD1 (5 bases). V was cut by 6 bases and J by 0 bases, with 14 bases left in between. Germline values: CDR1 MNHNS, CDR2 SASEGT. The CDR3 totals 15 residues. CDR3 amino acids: CASRGGTEMNTEAFF. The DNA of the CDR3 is TGTGCCAGCAGGGGAGGGACGGAGATGAACACTGAAGCTTTCTTT.

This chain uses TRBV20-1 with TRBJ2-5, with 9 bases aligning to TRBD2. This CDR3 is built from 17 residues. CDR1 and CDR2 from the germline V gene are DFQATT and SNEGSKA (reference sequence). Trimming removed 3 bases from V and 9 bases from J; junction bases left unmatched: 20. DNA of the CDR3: TGCAGTGCTAGGCCCTATCCCGCGGGAGGGCCGAGGGAGGCCCAGTACTTC. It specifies CSARPYPAGGPREAQYF.

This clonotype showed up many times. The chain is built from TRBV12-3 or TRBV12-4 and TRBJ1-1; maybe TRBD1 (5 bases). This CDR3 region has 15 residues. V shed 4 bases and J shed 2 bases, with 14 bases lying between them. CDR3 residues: CASSSLRDSNTEAFF. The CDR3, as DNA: TGTGCCAGCAGTTCTCTCCGGGACTCAAACACTGAAGCTTTCTTT.

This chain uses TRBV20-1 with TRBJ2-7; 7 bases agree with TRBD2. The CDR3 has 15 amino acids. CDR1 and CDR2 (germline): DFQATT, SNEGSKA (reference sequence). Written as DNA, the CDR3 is TGCAGCGCACCCTCCAGCGGGACGAATCTTCCCGGGCAGTACTTC. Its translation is CSAPSSGTNLPGQYF.

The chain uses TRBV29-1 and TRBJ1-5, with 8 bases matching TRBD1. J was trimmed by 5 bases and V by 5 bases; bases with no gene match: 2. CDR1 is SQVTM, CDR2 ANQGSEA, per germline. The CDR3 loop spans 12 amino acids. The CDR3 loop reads CSVLQGDQPQHF. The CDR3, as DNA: TGCAGCGTTTTACAGGGGGATCAGCCCCAGCATTTT.

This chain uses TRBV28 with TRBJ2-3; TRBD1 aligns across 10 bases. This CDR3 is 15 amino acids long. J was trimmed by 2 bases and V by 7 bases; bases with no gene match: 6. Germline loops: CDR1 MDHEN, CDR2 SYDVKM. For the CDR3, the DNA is TGTGCCAGCACCGGGACAGGGGAAGCCACAGATACGCAGTATTTT. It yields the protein CASTGTGEATDTQYF.

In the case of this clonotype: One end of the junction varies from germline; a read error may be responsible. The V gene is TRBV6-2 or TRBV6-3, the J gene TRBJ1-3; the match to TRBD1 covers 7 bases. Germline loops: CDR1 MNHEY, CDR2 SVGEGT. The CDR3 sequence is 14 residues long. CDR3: CTSKGTASGNTIYF. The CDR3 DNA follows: TGTACCAGCAAAGGGACAGCCTCTGGAAACACCATATATTTT.

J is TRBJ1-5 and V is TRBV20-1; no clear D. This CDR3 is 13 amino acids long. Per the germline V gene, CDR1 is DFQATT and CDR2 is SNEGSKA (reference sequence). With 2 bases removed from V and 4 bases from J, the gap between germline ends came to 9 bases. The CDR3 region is CSARYDRNQPQHF. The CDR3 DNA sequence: TGCAGTGCTAGATACGATAGGAATCAGCCCCAGCATTTT.

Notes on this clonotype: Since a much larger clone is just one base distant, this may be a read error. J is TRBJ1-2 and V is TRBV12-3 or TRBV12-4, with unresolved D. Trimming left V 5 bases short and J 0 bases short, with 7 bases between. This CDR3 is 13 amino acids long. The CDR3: CASSDSPNYGYTF. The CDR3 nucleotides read TGTGCCAGCAGTGATTCCCCTAACTATGGCTACACCTTC.

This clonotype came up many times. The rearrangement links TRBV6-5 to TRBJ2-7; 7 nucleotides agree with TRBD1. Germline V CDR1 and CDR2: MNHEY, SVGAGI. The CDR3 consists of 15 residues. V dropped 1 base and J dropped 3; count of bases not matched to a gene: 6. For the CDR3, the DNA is TGTGCCAGCAGTTACTGGGGACAGAGGGACTACGAGCAGTACTTC. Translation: CASSYWGQRDYEQYF.

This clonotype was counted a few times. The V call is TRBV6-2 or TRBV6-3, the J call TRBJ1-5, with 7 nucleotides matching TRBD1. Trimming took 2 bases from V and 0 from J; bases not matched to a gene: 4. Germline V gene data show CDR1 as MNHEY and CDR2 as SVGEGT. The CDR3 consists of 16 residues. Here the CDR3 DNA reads TGTGCCAGCAGTTACCAGGGGGATTATAGCAATCAGCCCCAGCATTTT. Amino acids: CASSYQGDYSNQPQHF.

In DNA form, the CDR3 reads TGTGCCAGCAGCGTAGAACCGGGACAGAGCTACGAGCAGTACTTC. Amino acids: CASSVEPGQSYEQYF. The V call is TRBV9, the J call TRBJ2-7, with TRBD1 matching 7 bases. Germline trimming cut 0 bases from V and 3 bases from J; bases unmatched to any gene: 6. CDR3 length: 15 amino acids. CDR1 is SGDLS, CDR2 YYNGEE, per germline.

For the CDR3, the DNA is TGCAGCGTTGGTGTGGCGGGCACCGGGGAGCTGTTTTTT. This encodes CSVGVAGTGELFF. This chain links TRBV29-1 with TRBJ2-2; D perhaps matches TRBD2 (5 bases). The CDR3 is made up of 13 amino acids. Germline V lookup: CDR1 SQVTM, CDR2 ANQGSEA. Trimming shortened V by 4 bases and J by 4 bases, and 10 bases separated the two germline ends.

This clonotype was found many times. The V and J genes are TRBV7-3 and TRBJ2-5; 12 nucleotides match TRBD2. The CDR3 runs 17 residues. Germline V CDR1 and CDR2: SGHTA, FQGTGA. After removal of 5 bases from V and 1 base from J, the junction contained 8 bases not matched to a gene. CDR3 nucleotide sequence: TGTGCCAGCAGCCCGTCACTAGCGGGAGGACTCCAAGAGACCCAGTACTTC. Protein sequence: CASSPSLAGGLQETQYF.

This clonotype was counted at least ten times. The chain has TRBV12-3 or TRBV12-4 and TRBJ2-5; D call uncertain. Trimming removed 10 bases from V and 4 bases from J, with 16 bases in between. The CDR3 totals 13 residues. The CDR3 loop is CATQASAAETQYF. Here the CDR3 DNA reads TGTGCCACCCAGGCCTCTGCCGCAGAGACCCAGTACTTC.

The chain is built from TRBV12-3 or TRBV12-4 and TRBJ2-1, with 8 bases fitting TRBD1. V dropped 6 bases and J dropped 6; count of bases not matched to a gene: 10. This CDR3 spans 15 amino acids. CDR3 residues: CASSRGQGASNEQFF. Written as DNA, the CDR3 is TGTGCCAGCAGCCGGGGGCAGGGGGCATCCAATGAGCAGTTCTTC.

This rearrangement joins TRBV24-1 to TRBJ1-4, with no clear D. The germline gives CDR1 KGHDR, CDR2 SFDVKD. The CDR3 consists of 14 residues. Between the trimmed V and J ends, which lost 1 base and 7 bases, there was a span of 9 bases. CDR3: CATSDLSSPEKLFF. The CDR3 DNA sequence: TGTGCCACCAGTGATTTATCCAGCCCTGAAAAACTGTTTTTT.

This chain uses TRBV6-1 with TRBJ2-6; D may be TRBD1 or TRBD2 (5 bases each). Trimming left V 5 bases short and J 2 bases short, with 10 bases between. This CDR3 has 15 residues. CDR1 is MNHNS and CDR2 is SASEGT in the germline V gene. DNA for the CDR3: TGTGCCAGCAGTACGAGGGGAGCTGGGGCCAACGTCCTGACTTTC. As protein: CASSTRGAGANVLTF.

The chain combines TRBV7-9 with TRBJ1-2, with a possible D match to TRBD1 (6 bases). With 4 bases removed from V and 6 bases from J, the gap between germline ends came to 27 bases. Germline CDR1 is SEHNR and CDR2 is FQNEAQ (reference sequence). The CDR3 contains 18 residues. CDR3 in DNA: TGTGCCAGCAGCTACCTGGGCCAGTTACAGGGCCTCTGGAATGGCTACACCTTC. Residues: CASSYLGQLQGLWNGYTF.

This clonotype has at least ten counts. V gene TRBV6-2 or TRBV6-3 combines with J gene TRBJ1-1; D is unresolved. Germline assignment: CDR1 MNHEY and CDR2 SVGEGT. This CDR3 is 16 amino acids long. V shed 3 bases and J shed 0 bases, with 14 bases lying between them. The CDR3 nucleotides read TGTGCCAGCAGTTATGGGCAATACTCTATGAACACTGAAGCTTTCTTT. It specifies CASSYGQYSMNTEAFF.

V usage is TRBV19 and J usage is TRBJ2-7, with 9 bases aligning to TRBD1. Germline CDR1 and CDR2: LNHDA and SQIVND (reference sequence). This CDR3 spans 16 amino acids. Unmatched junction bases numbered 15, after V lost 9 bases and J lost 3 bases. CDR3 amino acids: CASDPGQGEKSYEQYF. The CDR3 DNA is TGTGCCAGCGACCCGGGACAGGGAGAAAAAAGCTACGAGCAGTACTTC.